Presented here are 15 T cell receptor beta chains from one specimen sequenced in a study of T cells in Graves' hyperthyroidism and ophthalmopathy. Amplification of TCR beta CDR3 regions was performed using RNA transcripts as template. An initial round of RT-PCR targeting the TCR CDR3 relied on the HTBI primer set. TCRdb called the multiplex PCR reads again in MiXCR, with one record for every CDR3 protein. The repertoire has roughly 720,000 distinct CDR3 sequences, 17% of them found once; the top ten carry roughly 15%. The source material was blood. The receptors originated from a man aged 45-65 years with Graves' hyperthyroidism.

In this sample, this clonotype turned up many times. The rearrangement links TRBV11-3 to TRBJ1-1, with D maybe TRBD1 (6 bases). There are 16 residues in the CDR3. The V end lost 5 bases, the J end lost 0 bases, and 16 bases lay between the germline ends. Germline V gene sequence: CDR1 SGHNT, CDR2 YENEEA. The CDR3 coding sequence is TGTGCCAGCAGCGAGCACAGGGATACTTTGAACACTGAAGCTTTCTTT. Its translation: CASSEHRDTLNTEAFF.

Many counts were recorded for this clonotype. This chain joins TRBV2 and TRBJ1-1; tentatively, D is TRBD1 (5 bases). In germline, CDR1 is SNHLY, CDR2 FYNNEI. The CDR3 covers 11 residues. Trimming took off 5 bases at V and 11 bases at J, with 12 bases between the two ends. CDR3 amino acids: CASSTHGDAFF. The CDR3, as DNA: TGTGCCAGCAGTACCCATGGGGACGCTTTCTTT.

This clonotype was seen a few times. The V and J genes are TRBV28 and TRBJ2-2; maybe TRBD2 (7 bases). The length of the CDR3 is 16 residues. Trimming pared 6 bases from V and 2 bases from J, leaving 16 bases between. CDR1 MDHEN and CDR2 SYDVKM come from the germline V gene. This chain's CDR3 is CASSLGGAGNTGELFF. The CDR3 nucleotides are TGTGCCAGCAGCCTGGGGGGGGCGGGCAACACCGGGGAGCTGTTTTTT.

Ten or more counts support this clonotype. The genes are TRBV30 and TRBJ1-6, with no clear D. Trimming took 0 bases from V and 10 from J, leaving 13 bases between them. CDR3 length: 14 amino acids. CDR1 and CDR2 (germline): GTSNPN, SVGIG (reference sequence). For the CDR3, the DNA is TGTGCCTGGAGTGTCATGGGCGGGGTCTCACCCCTCCACTTT. It yields the protein CAWSVMGGVSPLHF.

Turning to this clonotype: A much larger clone lies a single base off, so this may be a read error. V and J are TRBV19 and TRBJ2-7; D possibly corresponds to TRBD1 (6 bases). CDR1 is LNHDA, CDR2 SQIVND, per germline (reference sequence). The CDR3 extends over 17 amino acids. The CDR3 protein is CVTSTRTFLTGTYEQYF. The CDR3 DNA follows: TGTGTCACCAGTACCCGAACTTTTCTTACAGGGACCTACGAGCAGTACTTC.

This clonotype appeared a few times. The rearrangement links TRBV19 to TRBJ2-2; D might be TRBD2 (5 bases). The CDR3 length is 16 residues. The V gene's germline CDR1 is LNHDA and CDR2 SQIVND (reference sequence). Trimming pared 0 bases from V and 8 bases from J, leaving 16 bases between. CDR3 bases: TGTGCCAGTAGTATAGATGGCTTAGTGGTAGCGGGGGAGCTGTTTTTT. Protein product: CASSIDGLVVAGELFF.

This clonotype showed up just a few times. This chain links TRBV10-1 with TRBJ1-5; D unclear. The CDR3 contains 18 residues. V gave up 2 bases and J gave up 0 bases, with 17 bases separating them. Germline V gives CDR1 WNHNN, CDR2 SYGVQD (reference sequence). The CDR3 coding sequence is TGCGCCAGCAGTGAGAATACCTTAGGCCCTTATAGCAATCAGCCCCAGCATTTT. Translating it yields CASSENTLGPYSNQPQHF.

The J gene is TRBJ2-1, the V gene TRBV27; D remains ambiguous. The CDR3 totals 14 residues. Germline V CDR1 and CDR2: MNHEY, SMNVEV (reference sequence). Trimming stripped 8 bases from V and 1 base from J, with 12 bases between. The CDR3 nucleotides read TGTGCCAGCTCCGCCCGGGTTTCCTACAATGAGCAGTTCTTC. Encoded protein: CASSARVSYNEQFF.

Concerning this clonotype itself: It may be a read error: a sequence one base away is much more abundant. The J gene is TRBJ1-2, the V gene TRBV3-1; 7 nucleotides agree with TRBD1. Trimming at V came to 2 bases and at J to 3 bases, leaving 9 bases not matched to a gene. Germline CDR1 and CDR2: LGHDT and YNNKEL (reference sequence). The CDR3 extends over 16 amino acids. The CDR3 DNA sequence: TGTGCCAGCAGCCAAATGGGCGCCGGGACAGACTATGGCTACACCTTC. Protein: CASSQMGAGTDYGYTF.

The sample holds a few counts of this clonotype. One end of the junction is discordant with germline, which a read error may explain. The chain combines TRBV7-2 with TRBJ1-5, with TRBD1 matching 8 bases. Germline-derived CDR1 and CDR2 are SGHTA and FQGNSA. The CDR3 runs 14 residues. CDR3 nucleotides: TGTGCCAGCAGCCCGGACAGGGTGGCTCAGCCCCGGCATTTT. Its protein product is CASSPDRVAQPRHF.

V gene TRBV13 combines with J gene TRBJ1-1; D might be TRBD1 (5 bases). The V gene's germline CDR1 is PRHDT and CDR2 FYEKMQ (reference sequence). This CDR3 has 16 amino acids. V gave up 3 bases and J gave up 0 bases, with 14 bases separating them. The chain's CDR3 is CASSLGPRGMNTEAFF. In DNA, the CDR3 is TGTGCCAGCAGCTTGGGACCTAGGGGAATGAACACTGAAGCTTTCTTT.

This clonotype has at least ten counts. This rearrangement joins TRBV28 to TRBJ1-1; a weak D match, TRBD1 (6 bases). This CDR3 has 15 residues. V was clipped by 5 bases and J by 5 bases, with 18 bases between them. Germline values: CDR1 MDHEN, CDR2 SYDVKM. For the CDR3, the DNA is TGTGCCAGCAGTGTGCAAACAGGGACGGGGACTGAAGCTTTCTTT. Translation: CASSVQTGTGTEAFF.

This clonotype was picked up many times. The chain joins TRBV27 to TRBJ2-3; D is uncertain. CDR3 length: 13 residues. The germline V and J ends were trimmed by 6 bases and 0 bases, with 7 bases remaining between them. Germline V gives CDR1 MNHEY, CDR2 SMNVEV (reference sequence). In DNA form, the CDR3 reads TGTGCCAGCAGGCTTCCTAGCACAGATACGCAGTATTTT. Translated: CASRLPSTDTQYF.

This clonotype was observed many times. V gene TRBV3-1 combines with J gene TRBJ2-5; 7 nucleotides agree with TRBD2. Trimming cost V 4 bases and J 7 bases; bases outside gene matches: 6. The CDR3 runs 13 residues. CDR1 is LGHDT, CDR2 YNNKEL, per germline (reference sequence). The CDR3: CASSPEASGTQYF. The CDR3 DNA reads as TGTGCCAGCAGCCCAGAGGCTAGCGGGACCCAGTACTTC.

This clonotype was seen at least ten times. The chain employs TRBV28 and TRBJ2-7, with 7 bases lining up with TRBD1. V trimming: 5 bases; J trimming: 0 bases; junction bases outside the gene matches: 4. The CDR3 is 14 residues long. The germline CDR1 and CDR2 sequences are MDHEN and SYDVKM. The CDR3 spells CASSKQGPSYEQYF. DNA of the CDR3: TGTGCCAGCAGTAAACAGGGGCCCTCCTACGAGCAGTACTTC.